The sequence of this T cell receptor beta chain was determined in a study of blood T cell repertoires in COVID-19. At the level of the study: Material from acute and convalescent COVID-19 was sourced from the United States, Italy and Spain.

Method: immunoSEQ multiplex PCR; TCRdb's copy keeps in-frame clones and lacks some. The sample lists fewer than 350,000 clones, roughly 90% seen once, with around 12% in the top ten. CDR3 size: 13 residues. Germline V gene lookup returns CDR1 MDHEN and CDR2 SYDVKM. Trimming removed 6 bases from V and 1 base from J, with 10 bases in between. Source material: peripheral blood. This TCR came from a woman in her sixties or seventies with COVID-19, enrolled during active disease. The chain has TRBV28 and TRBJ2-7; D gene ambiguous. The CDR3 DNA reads TGTGCCAGCAGCCAGCCAGCGTCCTACGAGCAGTACTTC. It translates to CASSQPASYEQYF.